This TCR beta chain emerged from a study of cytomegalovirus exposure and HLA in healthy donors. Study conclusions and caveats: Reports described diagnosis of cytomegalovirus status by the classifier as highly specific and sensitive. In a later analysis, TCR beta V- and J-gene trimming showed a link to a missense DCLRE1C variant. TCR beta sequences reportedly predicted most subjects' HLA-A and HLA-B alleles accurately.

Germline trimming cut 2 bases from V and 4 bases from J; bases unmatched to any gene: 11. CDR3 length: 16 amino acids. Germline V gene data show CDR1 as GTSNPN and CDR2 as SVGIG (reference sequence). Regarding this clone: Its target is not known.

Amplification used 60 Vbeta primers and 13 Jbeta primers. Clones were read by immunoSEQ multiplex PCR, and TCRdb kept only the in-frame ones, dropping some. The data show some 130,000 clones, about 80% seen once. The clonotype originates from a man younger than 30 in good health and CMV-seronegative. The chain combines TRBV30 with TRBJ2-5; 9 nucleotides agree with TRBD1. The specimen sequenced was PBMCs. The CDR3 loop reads CAWSSGQGFVGETQYF. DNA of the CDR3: TGTGCCTGGAGTTCCGGACAGGGGTTCGTAGGAGAGACCCAGTACTTC.